The 18 T cell receptor beta chains reported below all come from one sample, sequenced in a study of shared clonotypes between healthy human individuals. The repertoire was sequenced with immunoSEQ multiplex PCR; TCRdb's copy has only in-frame clones and lacks some. The sample shows 2,100,000 or so clones, approximately 94% of them seen only once. Source material: naive CD4+ T cells sorted from blood. Documented subset: CD45RA+ positively selected. These receptor sequences come from a man between 18 and 29 years old in good health.

The chain couples TRBV10-3 to TRBJ2-3, with TRBD2 as a possible D gene (5 bases). Germline lookup yields CDR1 ENHRY and CDR2 SYGVKD. Trimming took off 5 bases at V and 0 bases at J, with 12 bases between the two ends. This CDR3 is built from 15 residues. Here the CDR3 reads CAISSTRTSTDTQYF. The CDR3 DNA follows: TGTGCCATCAGTTCGACAAGGACTAGCACAGATACGCAGTATTTT.

This clone has more than one count but fewer than ten. The chain combines TRBV4-2 with TRBJ1-6; D is perhaps TRBD1 (5 bases). Trimming stripped 1 base from V and 7 bases from J, with 14 bases between. The CDR3 has 16 amino acids. Per germline, CDR1 LGHNA and CDR2 YNFKEQ. CDR3 sequence (DNA): TGTGCCAGCAGCCAAGTTACTGGGGGGAACAATTCACCCCTCCACTTT. Translation gives CASSQVTGGNNSPLHF.

V usage is TRBV7-9 and J usage is TRBJ2-1; the D is unclear. Germline lookup yields CDR1 SEHNR and CDR2 FQNEAQ (reference sequence). This CDR3 has 15 residues. V was trimmed by 2 bases and J by 0 bases, leaving 8 bases between them. CDR3 loop: CASSLSPISYNEQFF. The CDR3 nucleotides read TGTGCCAGCAGCTTAAGCCCCATCTCCTACAATGAGCAGTTCTTC.

The genes are TRBV5-1 and TRBJ2-1; no clear D gene. The CDR3 consists of 13 residues. V gave up 1 base and J gave up 2 bases, with 4 bases separating them. Germline-derived CDR1 and CDR2 are SGHRS and YFSETQ. The CDR3 protein is CASSLQTYNEQFF. The CDR3 nucleotides read TGCGCCAGCAGCTTGCAGACCTACAATGAGCAGTTCTTC.

V gene TRBV6-6 combines with J gene TRBJ1-1; no clear D. Per the germline V gene, CDR1 is MNHNY and CDR2 is SVGAGI (reference sequence). Deletions cut 2 bases from V and 4 bases from J, with 5 bases between. The CDR3 contains 12 residues. The CDR3 region has the DNA TGTGCCAGCAGTTACGGACTCACTGAAGCTTTCTTT. Translated, it gives CASSYGLTEAFF.

This sequence joins TRBV10-3 and TRBJ2-7, with 13 bases lining up with TRBD2. J gave up 4 bases and V 2 bases, and 8 bases lay outside the gene matches. The CDR3 extends over 17 amino acids. Germline V gene sequence: CDR1 ENHRY, CDR2 SYGVKD. The CDR3 sequence: CAISEPALTSGGYEQYF. The CDR3 coding sequence is TGTGCCATCAGTGAGCCAGCGTTGACTAGCGGGGGGTACGAGCAGTACTTC.

This clone was seen a few times. V gene TRBV6-1 combines with J gene TRBJ1-1; 7 nucleotides line up with TRBD1. The CDR3 sequence is 15 residues long. CDR1 and CDR2 from the germline V gene are MNHNS and SASEGT. After removal of 5 bases from V and 1 base from J, the junction contained 7 bases not matched to a gene. CDR3 DNA: TGTGCCAGCAGTCCGACGGACAGGCCGAACACTGAAGCTTTCTTT. Translating it yields CASSPTDRPNTEAFF.

The chain joins TRBV5-1 to TRBJ2-3; D is unclear. Deletions cut 5 bases from V and 2 bases from J, with 18 bases between. The CDR3 sequence is 16 residues long. The germline V gene encodes CDR1 SGHRS and CDR2 YFSETQ. The CDR3, as DNA: TGCGCCAGCAGTCCGACCCCGGACGGAACCACAGATACGCAGTATTTT. This gives the protein CASSPTPDGTTDTQYF.

The chain recombines TRBV11-2 with TRBJ2-5; D unclear. V gave up 2 bases and J gave up 7 bases, with 14 bases separating them. Looked up from germline, CDR1 is SGHAT and CDR2 is FQNNGV. The CDR3 runs to 14 residues. The CDR3 reads CASSLQEAKGTQYF. CDR3 bases: TGTGCCAGCAGCTTACAAGAGGCGAAGGGGACCCAGTACTTC.

The CDR3, as DNA: TGTGCCAGCAGCTTTAGTGTAGTCCTTTCCTACGAGCAGTACTTC. It yields the protein CASSFSVVLSYEQYF. This sequence joins TRBV7-2 and TRBJ2-7; D unresolved. This CDR3 is built from 15 residues. The V gene's germline CDR1 is SGHTA and CDR2 FQGNSA. Trimming took off 3 bases at V and 1 base at J, with 13 bases between the two ends.

Turning to this clone: The sample contains more than one DNA sequence encoding this CDR3. The J gene is TRBJ2-5, the V gene TRBV5-1, with unresolved D. The germline V gene has CDR1 SGHRS and CDR2 YFSETQ. There are 14 residues in the CDR3. Trimming left V 0 bases short and J 1 base short, with 7 bases between. The chain's CDR3 is CASSLVSPQETQYF. CDR3 coding DNA: TGCGCCAGCAGCTTGGTTTCCCCCCAAGAGACCCAGTACTTC. The complete variable domain, with remaining parts taken from reference TRBV5-1 and TRBJ2-5, reads KAGVTQTPRYLIKTRGQQVTLSCSPISGHRSVSWYQQTPGQGLQFLFEYFSETQRNKGNFPGRFSGRQFSNSRSEMNVSTLELGDSALYLCASSLVSPQETQYFGPGTRLLVL.

The rearrangement links TRBV10-3 to TRBJ1-6, with 9 bases that match TRBD1. Losses at the gene ends were 6 bases for V and 4 bases for J; bases not matched to a gene: 4. CDR3 length equals 15 residues. The germline V gene encodes CDR1 ENHRY and CDR2 SYGVKD. The CDR3: CAIRSGTGYNSPLHF. Here the CDR3 DNA reads TGTGCCATCAGGTCCGGGACAGGGTATAATTCACCCCTCCACTTT.

The chain joins TRBV7-8 to TRBJ2-5; TRBD1 is a possible D gene (6 bases). This CDR3 is built from 14 residues. Germline lookup yields CDR1 SGHVS and CDR2 FQNEAQ. Trimming took 1 base from V and 6 from J, leaving 12 bases between them. CDR3: CASSLDRDTKTQYF. Written as DNA, the CDR3 is TGTGCCAGCAGCTTAGACCGGGACACTAAGACCCAGTACTTC.

This chain links TRBV14 with TRBJ2-3; D may be TRBD1 (6 bases). The CDR3 has 14 residues. The germline V and J ends were trimmed by 4 bases and 5 bases, with 13 bases remaining between them. Germline-derived CDR1 and CDR2 are SGHDN and FVKESK. The CDR3 bases are TGTGCCAGCAGCCCGGTAGGGGGAGTAGATACGCAGTATTTT. Its translation is CASSPVGGVDTQYF. The variable domain in full, with the rest retrieved from reference TRBV14 and TRBJ2-3, is EAGVTQFPSHSVIEKGQTVTLRCDPISGHDNLYWYRRVMGKEIKFLLHFVKESKQDESGMPNNRFLAERTGGTYSTLKVQPAELEDSGVYFCASSPVGGVDTQYFGPGTRLTVL.

In its sample, this clone was seen once. This chain links TRBV6-1 with TRBJ2-5, with TRBD2 matching over 8 bases. The V gene end was trimmed by 3 bases and the J gene end by 1 base; junction bases not matched to a gene: 4. The V gene's germline CDR1 is MNHNS and CDR2 SASEGT. The CDR3 runs 15 residues. The CDR3 loop is CASSELRGGQETQYF. CDR3 nucleotide sequence: TGTGCCAGCAGTGAGCTACGGGGGGGCCAAGAGACCCAGTACTTC.

This rearrangement joins TRBV18 to TRBJ1-3, with D uncertain. This CDR3 is 16 amino acids long. V shed 2 bases and J shed 0 bases, with 11 bases lying between them. Per germline, CDR1 KGHSH and CDR2 LQKENI. The chain's CDR3 is CASSPSGLLSGNTIYF. The CDR3 DNA is TGTGCCAGCTCACCATCAGGCCTGCTCTCTGGAAACACCATATATTTT.

This clone was recorded only once. The gene calls are TRBV19 and TRBJ2-5; no clear D. The V end lost 5 bases, the J end lost 2 bases, and 18 bases lay between the germline ends. Germline V gene data show CDR1 as LNHDA and CDR2 as SQIVND (reference sequence). The CDR3 length is 16 residues. CDR3 nucleotide sequence: TGTGCCAGTAGTTGGGGTTTGGCCTCAATACAAGAGACCCAGTACTTC. Translated, it gives CASSWGLASIQETQYF.

This chain connects TRBV5-1 to TRBJ2-2; 7 bases are shared with TRBD1. The CDR3 totals 13 residues. V dropped 0 bases and J dropped 7; count of bases not matched to a gene: 0. Germline V lookup: CDR1 SGHRS, CDR2 YFSETQ. The CDR3 DNA sequence: TGCGCCAGCAGCTTGGGACAGGGCGGGGAGCTGTTTTTT. Residues: CASSLGQGGELFF.